A selection of T cell receptor beta chains follows, all from one sample in a study of blood T cell repertoires in COVID-19. Sequencing was performed with immunoSEQ multiplex PCR; in TCRdb, only in-frame clones are kept and a portion is missing. This table holds roughly 24,000 clones, approximately 88% found once. Sequencing was performed on peripheral blood. All receptors come from a woman in her seventies with active COVID-19. Both conserved end residues are part of each CDR3. The order of the fields is J gene, V gene, clone size, D gene, CDR3 length, CDR3 DNA, CDR3 protein. D genes are given only for firm matches. Size is stated for part of the rows, as once, few or many counts, or as a class when the clone is expanded.

>TRBJ1-2|TRBV3-1/TRBV3-2|-|TRBD1|15
TGTGCCAGCAGCCAGGGGGACAGGATTGCCTATGGCTACACCTTC
CASSQGDRIAYGYTF
>TRBJ2-4|TRBV24-1|-|-|14
TGTGCCACCAGTTCGACAGTAGCCAAAAACATTCAGTACTTC
CATSSTVAKNIQYF
>TRBJ2-2|TRBV6-5|-|-|14
TGTGCCAGCACCTTAAGTGGCAGAACCGGGGAGCTGTTTTTT
CASTLSGRTGELFF
>TRBJ2-3|TRBV7-6|-|-|13
TGTGCCAGCAGCTTAGTAGCGCCAGATACGCAGTATTTT
CASSLVAPDTQYF
>TRBJ1-3|TRBV3-1/TRBV3-2|-|-|14
TGTGCCAGCAAGCAGGGAAACTCTGGAAACACCATATATTTT
CASKQGNSGNTIYF
>TRBJ2-3|TRBV9|-|TRBD2|17
TGTGCCAGCAGCGCCCGGACTAGCGGGGGGCTCACAGATACGCAGTATTTT
CASSARTSGGLTDTQYF
>TRBJ2-1|TRBV7-3|-|TRBD1|18
TGTGCCAGCAGCTTAAGGGGACAGAGTTCATACACCTACAATGAGCAGTTCTTC
CASSLRGQSSYTYNEQFF
>TRBJ2-7|TRBV18|-|TRBD2|16
TGTGCCAGCTCACCACCACCTCTAGCGGGGGAGAACGAGCAGTACTTC
CASSPPPLAGENEQYF
>TRBJ1-1|TRBV5-8|-|-|16
TGTGCCAGCAGCTTTTGGGCGGGTCGGGGGAACACTGAAGCTTTCTTT
CASSFWAGRGNTEAFF
>TRBJ2-7|TRBV13|-|-|13
TGTGCCAGCAGCCAGCCCGGGAACTACGAGCAGTACTTC
CASSQPGNYEQYF
>TRBJ1-2|TRBV18|-|-|13
TGTGCCAGCTCACCACGGCAGGATTATGGCTACACCTTC
CASSPRQDYGYTF
>TRBJ1-1|TRBV7-9|-|-|14
TGTGCCAGCAGCCCTAGGGGGGGGAACACTGAAGCTTTCTTT
CASSPRGGNTEAFF
>TRBJ2-3|TRBV5-6|once|TRBD2|14
TGTGCCAGCAGCCTCAGCGGGGGGTGGGATACGCAGTATTTT
CASSLSGGWDTQYF
>TRBJ2-2|TRBV28|-|TRBD2|16
TGTGCCAGCAGTTCATCGACTAGCGGGGGGGCCGGGGAGCTGTTTTTT
CASSSSTSGGAGELFF
>TRBJ1-4|TRBV18|-|-|15
TGTGCCAGCTCACCAAATCGAGGGGGTAATGAAAAACTGTTTTTT
CASSPNRGGNEKLFF
>TRBJ1-4|TRBV4-3|-|TRBD1|17
TGCGCCAGCAGCCAGGGGGACAGGGCTGCAACTAATGAAAAACTGTTTTTT
CASSQGDRAATNEKLFF
>TRBJ2-5|TRBV7-7|-|-|14
TGTGCCAGCAGCTCCCCAGGGGTTGGTGAGACCCAGTACTTC
CASSSPGVGETQYF
>TRBJ2-5|TRBV4-1|once|TRBD2|15
TGCGCCAGCAGCCTCTTAGCGGGGGATCAAGAGACCCAGTACTTC
CASSLLAGDQETQYF
>TRBJ2-7|TRBV27|-|TRBD2|16
TGTGCCAGCAGTCGACTAGCGGGGGGGAGCTCCTACGAGCAGTACTTC
CASSRLAGGSSYEQYF
>TRBJ2-3|TRBV7-8|-|TRBD1|14
TGTGCCAGCAGTACAGGGGGCGGCACAGATACGCAGTATTTT
CASSTGGGTDTQYF
>TRBJ2-5|TRBV7-2|-|-|14
TGTGCCAGCAGCCGGGACTTATATTTGGAGACCCAGTACTTC
CASSRDLYLETQYF
>TRBJ2-2|TRBV28|-|TRBD1|13
TGTGCCAGCAGTCGAGGACAGGGCGGGGAGCTGTTTTTT
CASSRGQGGELFF
>TRBJ1-2|TRBV9|once|-|16
TGTGCCAGCAGCGCCACAGGTTCGAAAGCTAACTATGGCTACACCTTC
CASSATGSKANYGYTF
>TRBJ1-1|TRBV28|-|-|15
TGTGCCAGCAGTCTATTACAGACAATGAACACTGAAGCTTTCTTT
CASSLLQTMNTEAFF
>TRBJ1-3|TRBV4-1|-|TRBD1|16
TGCGCCAGCAGCCAGCCAGGGGGAAACTCTGGAAACACCATATATTTT
CASSQPGGNSGNTIYF